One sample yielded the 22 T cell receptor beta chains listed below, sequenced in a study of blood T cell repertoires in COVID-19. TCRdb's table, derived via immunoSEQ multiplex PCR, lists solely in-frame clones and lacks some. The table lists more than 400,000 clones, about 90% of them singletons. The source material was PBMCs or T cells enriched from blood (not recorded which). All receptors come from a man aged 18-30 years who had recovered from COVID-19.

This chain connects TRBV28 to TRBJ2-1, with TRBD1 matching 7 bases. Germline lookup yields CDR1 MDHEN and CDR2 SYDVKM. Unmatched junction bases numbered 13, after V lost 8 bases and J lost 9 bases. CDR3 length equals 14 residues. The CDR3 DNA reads TGTGCCAGCTCCTGGGGTGGGTCAGGGGGTGAGCAGTTCTTC. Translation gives CASSWGGSGGEQFF. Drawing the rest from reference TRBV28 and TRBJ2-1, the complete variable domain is DVKVTQSSRYLVKRTGEKVFLECVQDMDHENMFWYRQDPGLGLRLIYFSYDVKMKEKGDIPEGYSVSREKKERFSLILESASTNQTSMYLCASSWGGSGGEQFFGPGTRLTVL.

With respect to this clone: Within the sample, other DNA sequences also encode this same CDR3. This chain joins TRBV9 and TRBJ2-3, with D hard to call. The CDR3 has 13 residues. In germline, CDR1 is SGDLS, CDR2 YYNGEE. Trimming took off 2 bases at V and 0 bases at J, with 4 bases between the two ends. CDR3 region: CASSVRSTDTQYF. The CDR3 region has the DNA TGTGCCAGCAGCGTTCGGAGCACAGATACGCAGTATTTT.

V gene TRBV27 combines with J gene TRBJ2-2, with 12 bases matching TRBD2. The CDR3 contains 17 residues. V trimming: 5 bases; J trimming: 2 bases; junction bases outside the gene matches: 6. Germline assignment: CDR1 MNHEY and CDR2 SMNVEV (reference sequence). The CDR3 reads CASSPRTSGINTGELFF. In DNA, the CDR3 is TGTGCCAGCAGTCCCCGGACTAGCGGGATTAACACCGGGGAGCTGTTTTTT.

CDR3 in DNA: TGTGCCAGCACCGTGGGGCACAATAGCAATCAGCCCCAGCATTTT. It codes for CASTVGHNSNQPQHF. V usage is TRBV28 and J usage is TRBJ1-5, with D tentatively TRBD1 (5 bases). CDR3 size: 15 residues. The V gene's germline CDR1 is MDHEN and CDR2 SYDVKM. V was pared by 7 bases and J by 0 bases, with 13 bases between. Using reference TRBV28 and TRBJ1-5 for the parts outside the CDR3, the full variable domain is DVKVTQSSRYLVKRTGEKVFLECVQDMDHENMFWYRQDPGLGLRLIYFSYDVKMKEKGDIPEGYSVSREKKERFSLILESASTNQTSMYLCASTVGHNSNQPQHFGDGTRLSIL.

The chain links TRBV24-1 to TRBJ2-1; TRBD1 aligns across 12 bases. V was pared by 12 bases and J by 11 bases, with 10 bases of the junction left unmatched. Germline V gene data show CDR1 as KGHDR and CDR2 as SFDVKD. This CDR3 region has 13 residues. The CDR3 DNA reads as TGTGCCGTACAGGGACAGGGGGCGCAAAAGCAGTTCTTC. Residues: CAVQGQGAQKQFF.

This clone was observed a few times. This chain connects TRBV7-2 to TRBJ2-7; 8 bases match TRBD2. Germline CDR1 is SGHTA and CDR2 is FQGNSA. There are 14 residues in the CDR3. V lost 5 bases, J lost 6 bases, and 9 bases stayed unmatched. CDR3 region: CASSPAGVVREQYF. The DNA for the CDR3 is TGTGCCAGCAGCCCAGCGGGAGTAGTCCGCGAGCAGTACTTC.

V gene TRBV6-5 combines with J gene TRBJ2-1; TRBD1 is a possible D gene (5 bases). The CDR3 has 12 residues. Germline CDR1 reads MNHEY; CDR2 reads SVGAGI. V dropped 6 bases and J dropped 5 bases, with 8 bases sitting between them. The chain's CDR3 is CASSRADNEQFF. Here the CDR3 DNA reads TGTGCCAGCAGCAGGGCCGACAATGAGCAGTTCTTC.

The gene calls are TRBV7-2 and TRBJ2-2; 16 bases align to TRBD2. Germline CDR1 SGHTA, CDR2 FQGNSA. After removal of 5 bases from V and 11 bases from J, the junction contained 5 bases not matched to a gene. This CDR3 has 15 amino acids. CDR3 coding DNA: TGTGCCAGCAGCCCGGGACTAGCGGGGGGGCGAGAGCTGTTTTTT. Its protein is CASSPGLAGGRELFF.

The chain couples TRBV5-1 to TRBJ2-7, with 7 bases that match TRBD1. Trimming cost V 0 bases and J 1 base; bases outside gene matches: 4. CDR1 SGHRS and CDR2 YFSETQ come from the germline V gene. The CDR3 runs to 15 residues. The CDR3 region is CASSLGPRGSYEQYF. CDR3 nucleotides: TGCGCCAGCAGCTTGGGCCCCAGGGGGTCCTACGAGCAGTACTTC.

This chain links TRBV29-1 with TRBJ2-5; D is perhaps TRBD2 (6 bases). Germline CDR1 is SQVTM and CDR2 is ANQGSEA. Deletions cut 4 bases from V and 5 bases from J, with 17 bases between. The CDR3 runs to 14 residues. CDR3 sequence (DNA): TGCAGCGTTGCTCGGGGCGCAGGAGGGGAGACCCAGTACTTC. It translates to CSVARGAGGETQYF.

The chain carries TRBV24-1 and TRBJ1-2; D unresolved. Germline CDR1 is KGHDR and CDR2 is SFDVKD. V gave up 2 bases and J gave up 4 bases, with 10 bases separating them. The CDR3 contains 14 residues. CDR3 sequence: CATSDYTFPYGYTF. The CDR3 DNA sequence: TGTGCCACCAGTGATTACACGTTCCCCTATGGCTACACCTTC.

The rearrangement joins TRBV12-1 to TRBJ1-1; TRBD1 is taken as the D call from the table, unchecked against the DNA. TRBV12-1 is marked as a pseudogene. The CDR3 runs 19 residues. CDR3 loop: CASSFRQHRGRLTNTEAFF. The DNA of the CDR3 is TGTGCCAGCAGCTTCCGCCAACACAGGGGGCGCTTAACGAACACTGAAGCTTTCTTT.

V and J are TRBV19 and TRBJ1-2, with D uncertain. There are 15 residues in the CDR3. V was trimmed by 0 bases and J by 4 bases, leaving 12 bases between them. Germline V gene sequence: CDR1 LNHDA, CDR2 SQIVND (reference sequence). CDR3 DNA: TGTGCCAGTAGTATAGATCGGGGAAAAGCCTATGGCTACACCTTC. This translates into CASSIDRGKAYGYTF.

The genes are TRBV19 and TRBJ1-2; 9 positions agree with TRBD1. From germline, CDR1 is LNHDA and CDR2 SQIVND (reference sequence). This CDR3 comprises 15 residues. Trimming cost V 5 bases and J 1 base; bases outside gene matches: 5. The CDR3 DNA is TGTGCCAGTAGTTTACAGGGGGCCCTTAACTATGGCTACACCTTC. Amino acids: CASSLQGALNYGYTF.

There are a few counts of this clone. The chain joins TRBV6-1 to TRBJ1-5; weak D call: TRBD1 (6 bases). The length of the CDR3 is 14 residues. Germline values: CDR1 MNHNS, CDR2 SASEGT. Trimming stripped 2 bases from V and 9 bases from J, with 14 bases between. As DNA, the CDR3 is TGTGCCAGCAGTGAATCCATCAGGGGTTCGCCCCAGCATTTT. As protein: CASSESIRGSPQHF.

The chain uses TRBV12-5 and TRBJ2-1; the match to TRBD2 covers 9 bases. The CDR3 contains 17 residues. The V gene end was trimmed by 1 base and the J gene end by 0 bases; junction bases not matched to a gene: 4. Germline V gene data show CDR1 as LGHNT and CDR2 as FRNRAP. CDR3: CASGLAPTSGSYNEQFF. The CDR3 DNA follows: TGTGCTAGTGGTTTGGCACCGACTAGCGGCTCCTACAATGAGCAGTTCTTC.

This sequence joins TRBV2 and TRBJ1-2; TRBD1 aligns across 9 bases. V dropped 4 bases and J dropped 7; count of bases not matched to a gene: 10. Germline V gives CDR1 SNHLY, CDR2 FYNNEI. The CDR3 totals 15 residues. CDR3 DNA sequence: TGTGCCAGCAGTGGACAGGACAGGGGTCTAGGTGGCTACACCTTC. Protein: CASSGQDRGLGGYTF. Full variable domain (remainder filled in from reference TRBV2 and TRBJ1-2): EPEVTQTPSHQVTQMGQEVILRCVPISNHLYFYWYRQILGQKVEFLVSFYNNEISEKSEIFDDQFSVERPDGSNFTLKIRSTKLEDSAMYFCASSGQDRGLGGYTFGSGTRLTVV.

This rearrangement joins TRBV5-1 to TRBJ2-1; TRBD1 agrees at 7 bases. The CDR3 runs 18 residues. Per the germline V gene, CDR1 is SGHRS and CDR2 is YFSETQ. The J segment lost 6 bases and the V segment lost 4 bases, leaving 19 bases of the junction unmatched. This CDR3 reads CASSRTPQGAAGGNEQFF. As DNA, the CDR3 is TGCGCCAGCAGCCGGACTCCACAGGGTGCGGCAGGGGGCAATGAGCAGTTCTTC.

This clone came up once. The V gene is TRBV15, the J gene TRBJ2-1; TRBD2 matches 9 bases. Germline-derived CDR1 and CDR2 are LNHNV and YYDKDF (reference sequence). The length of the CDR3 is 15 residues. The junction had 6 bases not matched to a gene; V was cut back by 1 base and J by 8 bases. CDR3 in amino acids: CATSRGSGGAYEQFF. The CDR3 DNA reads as TGTGCCACCAGCAGAGGTAGCGGGGGCGCGTATGAGCAGTTCTTC. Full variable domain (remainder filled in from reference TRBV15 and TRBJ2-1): DAMVIQNPRYQVTQFGKPVTLSCSQTLNHNVMYWYQQKSSQAPKLLFHYYDKDFNNEADTPDNFQSRRPNTSFCFLDIRSPGLGDTAMYLCATSRGSGGAYEQFFGPGTRLTVL.

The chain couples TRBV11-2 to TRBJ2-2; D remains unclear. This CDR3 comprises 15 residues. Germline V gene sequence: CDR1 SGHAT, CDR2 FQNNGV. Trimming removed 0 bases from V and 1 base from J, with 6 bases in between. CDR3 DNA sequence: TGTGCCAGCAGCTTAGATCCGCGGAACACCGGGGAGCTGTTTTTT. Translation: CASSLDPRNTGELFF.

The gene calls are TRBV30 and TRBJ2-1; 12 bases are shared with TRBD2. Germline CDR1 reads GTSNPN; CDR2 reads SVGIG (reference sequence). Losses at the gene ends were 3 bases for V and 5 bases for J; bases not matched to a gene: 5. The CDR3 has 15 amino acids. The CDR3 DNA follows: TGTGCCTGGAGGACGGGGACTAGCGGGCACAATGAGCAGTTCTTC. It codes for CAWRTGTSGHNEQFF. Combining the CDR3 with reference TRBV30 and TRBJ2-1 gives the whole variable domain SQTIHQWPATLVQPVGSPLSLECTVEGTSNPNLYWYRQAAGRGLQLLFYSVGIGQISSEVPQNLSASRPQDRQFILSSKKLLLSDSGFYLCAWRTGTSGHNEQFFGPGTRLTVL.

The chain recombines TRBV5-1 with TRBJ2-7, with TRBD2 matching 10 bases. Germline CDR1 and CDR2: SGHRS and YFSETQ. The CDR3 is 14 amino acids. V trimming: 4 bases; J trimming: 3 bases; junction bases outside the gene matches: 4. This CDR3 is CASSERGGSYEQYF. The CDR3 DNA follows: TGCGCCAGCAGCGAGCGGGGGGGAAGCTACGAGCAGTACTTC.